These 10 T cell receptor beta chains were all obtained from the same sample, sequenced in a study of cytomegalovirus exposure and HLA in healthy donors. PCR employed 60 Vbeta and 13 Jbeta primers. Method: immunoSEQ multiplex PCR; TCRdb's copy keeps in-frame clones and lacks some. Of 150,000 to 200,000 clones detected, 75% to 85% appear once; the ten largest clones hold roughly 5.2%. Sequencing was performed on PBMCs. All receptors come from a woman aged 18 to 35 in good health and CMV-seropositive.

This CDR3 reads CASSLAIIGVGNQAQHF. The CDR3 DNA sequence: TGTGCCAGCAGCTTAGCGATAATAGGGGTGGGGAATCAAGCCCAGCATTTT. J is TRBJ1-5 and V is TRBV7-8, with D tentatively TRBD1 (5 bases). Germline lookup yields CDR1 SGHVS and CDR2 FQNEAQ. CDR3 length: 17 amino acids. The ends were cut back, 0 bases at V and 11 bases at J, with 23 bases in the middle.

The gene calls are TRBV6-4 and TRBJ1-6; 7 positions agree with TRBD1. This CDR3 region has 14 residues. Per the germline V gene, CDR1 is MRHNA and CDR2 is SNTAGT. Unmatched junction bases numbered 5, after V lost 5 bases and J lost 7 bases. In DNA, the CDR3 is TGTGCCAGCAGTCCTGACAGGGAAAATTCACCCCTCCACTTT. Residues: CASSPDRENSPLHF.

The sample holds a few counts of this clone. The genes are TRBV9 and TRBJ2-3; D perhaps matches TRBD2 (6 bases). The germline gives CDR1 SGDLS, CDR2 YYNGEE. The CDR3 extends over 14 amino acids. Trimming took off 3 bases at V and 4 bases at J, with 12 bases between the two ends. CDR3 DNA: TGTGCCAGCAGCGCTGGTGGGGAGGCAGATACGCAGTATTTT. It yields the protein CASSAGGEADTQYF.

The CDR3 loop reads CASSYLADSTDTQYF. CDR3 DNA: TGTGCCAGCAGCTACCTAGCGGACAGCACAGATACGCAGTATTTT. This chain links TRBV5-4 with TRBJ2-3; 7 bases agree with TRBD2. The CDR3 consists of 15 residues. The germline V gene encodes CDR1 SGHNT and CDR2 YYREEE (reference sequence). V dropped 3 bases and J dropped 0; count of bases not matched to a gene: 4.

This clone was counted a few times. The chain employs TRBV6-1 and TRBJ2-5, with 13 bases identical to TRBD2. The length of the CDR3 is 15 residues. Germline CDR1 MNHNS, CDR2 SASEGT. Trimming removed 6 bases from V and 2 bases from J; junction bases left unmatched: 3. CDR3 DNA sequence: TGTGCCAGCAGCGGACTAGCGGGGGAGCAAGAGACCCAGTACTTC. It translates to CASSGLAGEQETQYF.

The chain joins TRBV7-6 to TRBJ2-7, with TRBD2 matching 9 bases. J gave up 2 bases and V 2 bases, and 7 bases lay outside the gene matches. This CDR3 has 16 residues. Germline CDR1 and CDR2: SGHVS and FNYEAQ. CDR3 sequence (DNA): TGTGCCAGCAGCTTAAGACTAGCGGAGGAGACCTACGAGCAGTACTTC. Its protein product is CASSLRLAEETYEQYF.

CDR3 nucleotide sequence: TGTGCCAGCAGCTCCAGCGATAGAGGATACTCTGAAGCTTTCTTT. Translating it yields CASSSSDRGYSEAFF. The chain recombines TRBV5-6 with TRBJ1-1; no definite D call. V was clipped by 3 bases and J by 6 bases, with 18 bases between them. CDR1 and CDR2 (germline): SGHDT, YYEEEE. The CDR3 is 15 amino acids.

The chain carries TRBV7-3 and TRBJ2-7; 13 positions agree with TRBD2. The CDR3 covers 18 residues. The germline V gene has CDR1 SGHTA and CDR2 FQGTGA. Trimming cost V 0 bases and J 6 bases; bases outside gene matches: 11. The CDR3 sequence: CASSLTGPTSGGVGEQYF. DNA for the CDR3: TGTGCCAGCAGCTTAACGGGTCCCACTAGCGGGGGGGTGGGCGAGCAGTACTTC.

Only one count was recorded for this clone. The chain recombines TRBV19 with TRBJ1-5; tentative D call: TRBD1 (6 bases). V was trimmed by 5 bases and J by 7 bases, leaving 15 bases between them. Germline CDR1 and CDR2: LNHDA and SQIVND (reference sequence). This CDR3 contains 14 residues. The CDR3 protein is CASSLTGSSQPQHF. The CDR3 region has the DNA TGTGCCAGTAGTTTGACAGGTTCGTCCCAGCCCCAGCATTTT.

The CDR3 spells CASSLTGGLPEKLFF. CDR3 in DNA: TGTGCCAGCAGTCTCACAGGGGGGCTTCCTGAAAAACTGTTTTTT. This chain links TRBV7-7 with TRBJ1-4; 8 positions match TRBD1. V lost 6 bases to trimming and J lost 7 bases; unmatched junction nucleotides: 10. Germline V gives CDR1 SSHAT, CDR2 FNYEAQ (reference sequence). This CDR3 comprises 15 residues.